This T cell receptor (beta chain) comes out of a study of blood T cell repertoires in COVID-19. Study-wide context: There were acute and convalescent COVID-19 samples, and they came from the United States, Italy and Spain. PBMCs, B-cell-depleted T cells, or T cells were the source of the cDNA or gDNA that made up the material.

Original methodology: Nucleated cell number was recorded as an estimate derived from reference gene primer amplification. Sequencing was performed with immunoSEQ multiplex PCR; in TCRdb, only in-frame clones are kept and a portion is missing. The V and J calls and clone size were taken over from that table, and D and trimming were inferred from the DNA. Seen here are about 73,000 clones, over 80% observed once, and the top ten hold over 2%. V was cut by 0 bases and J by 5 bases, with 12 bases left in between. The CDR3 runs 15 residues. Looked up from germline, CDR1 is SGHRS and CDR2 is YFSETQ. The origin of this receptor is a man aged 80 or over with active or convalescent COVID-19. V is TRBV5-1 and J is TRBJ2-1; D uncertain. Sequencing was done on a sample of peripheral blood. The CDR3 DNA sequence: TGCGCCAGCAGCTTGGGACTCACCCCCAACAATGAGCAGTTCTTC. Translation gives CASSLGLTPNNEQFF.